These T cell receptor beta chains were read from a single sample in a study of T-cell reconstitution after alpha-beta-depleted transplantation in children. In TCRdb, the PCR reads were re-called with MiXCR into one record per CDR3 protein. The repertoire consists of 200,000 to 250,000 distinct CDR3 sequences, with approximately 10% occurring once and the leading ten covering about 30%. Sequencing was performed on PBMCs, taken before TCRalphabeta/CD19-depleted stem cell transplant. Every receptor here comes from a child under two years old with acute myeloid leukemia, due to receive a stem cell transplant. The CDR3 runs from the conserved cysteine through the conserved F or W. For some rows the clone size is stated as once, few or many, or as a class when expanded; others skip it.

clone_size	v_call	j_call	cdr3_aa
many	TRBV12-3/TRBV12-4	TRBJ2-1	CASSGAGTGNNEQFF
many	TRBV5-1	TRBJ2-5	CASSLAGTSGTGETQYF
many	TRBV20-1	TRBJ1-2	CSARDRVYGYTF
many	TRBV20-1	TRBJ1-2	CSASWQGDGYTF
many	TRBV5-1	TRBJ2-3	CASSTTTGTDTQYF
many	TRBV20-1	TRBJ2-7	CSARPGPSPYEQYF
many	TRBV5-1	TRBJ1-1	CASSLTGGDTEAFF
many	TRBV12-3/TRBV12-4	TRBJ2-2	CASTYFQGTGELFF
few	TRBV29-1	TRBJ1-1	CSVARPIRGNTEAFF
few	TRBV2	TRBJ2-1	CAAKTSGGNNEQFF
few	TRBV16	TRBJ2-5	CASSQRTGAETQYF
few	TRBV15	TRBJ2-1	CATSRGLAASYNEQFF
many	TRBV5-1	TRBJ2-2	CASALRGNTGELFF
many	TRBV25-1	TRBJ2-7	CASSETGGGEQYF
many	TRBV2	TRBJ2-2	CASRRTSLGGELFF
many	TRBV7-8	TRBJ2-3	CASSLDFAGGFTDTQYF
many	TRBV3-1	TRBJ1-2	CASSQDMQGRGYTF
many	TRBV6-1	TRBJ1-1	CASSGRASREAFF
many	TRBV7-2	TRBJ2-7	CASSLVTGGPFSYEQYF
many	TRBV3-1	TRBJ2-3	CASSQGGTDTQYF
many	TRBV29-1	TRBJ1-1	CSVVRQGGTEAFF
many	TRBV19	TRBJ2-2	CASSNGHFVSGELFF
many	TRBV14	TRBJ2-3	CASSRFDVSTDTQYF
.	TRBV2	TRBJ1-1	CASGGLMNTEAFF
many	TRBV7-3	TRBJ1-4	CASSLDRGLFF
many	TRBV5-5	TRBJ2-7	CASSSWGQEQYF
many	TRBV29-1	TRBJ1-6	CSVSGDNSPLHF
few	TRBV20-1	TRBJ1-5	CSAVTGDQPQHF
few	TRBV20-1	TRBJ1-5	CSARDVRGGNQPQHF
many	TRBV4-2	TRBJ2-1	CASSGGSGSYNEQFF
many	TRBV12-3/TRBV12-4	TRBJ1-1	CASSKTGLDTEAFF
.	TRBV4-2	TRBJ2-5	CACSRGSGSVFETRYF
many	TRBV12-3/TRBV12-4	TRBJ2-7	CASSLGAESYEQYF
many	TRBV4-3	TRBJ2-3	CASSQDLGTDTQYF
many	TRBV7-9	TRBJ2-4	CASSLEGGGIQYF
.	TRBV24-1	TRBJ2-5	CATHKTSGHQETQYF
many	TRBV7-9	TRBJ2-1	CASSLRTMAEQFF
many	TRBV7-2	TRBJ1-1	CASSLVGTGHTEAFF
many	TRBV20-1	TRBJ1-2	CSARDLSSTYGYTF
many	TRBV2	TRBJ1-6	CASSEVWASPLHF
many	TRBV7-9	TRBJ2-1	CASRIAGAYNEQFF
many	TRBV5-1	TRBJ2-7	CASSPRDRLSYEQYF